This T cell receptor beta chain derives from a study of T cells in Graves' hyperthyroidism and ophthalmopathy. Whole-study results and caveats: The model identified upcoming ophthalmopathy a median approximately six months ahead of onset. Ophthalmopathy stood apart from stable hyperthyroidism in a 13 V-J model. Appearing also in blood were most of the thyroid clonotypes expanded above 0.001.

Researchers amplified the TCR beta CDR3 regions from RNA transcripts. First-round RT-PCR of the TCR CDR3 relied on the HTBI primer set. TCRdb independently ran MiXCR on the multiplex PCR reads; one entry per CDR3 protein. The data hold some 270,000 distinct CDR3 sequences, with around 25% observed a single time. With respect to this clonotype: Its target is not known.

The V gene's germline CDR1 is MNHEY and CDR2 SVGEGT. The CDR3 has 17 residues. The V end was cut by 4 bases, the J end by 5 bases, with 23 bases between. Source material for PBMCs was about 10 ml fresh peripheral blood. The chain recombines TRBV6-2 or TRBV6-3 with TRBJ1-1, with D perhaps matching TRBD1 (5 bases). Sequencing was performed on blood. The sequence was obtained from a woman aged 40 to 50 with Graves' ophthalmopathy. CDR3 loop: CASSLWPKTGRGTEAFF. CDR3 coding DNA: TGTGCCAGCAGTTTATGGCCCAAAACAGGTAGGGGAACTGAAGCTTTCTTT.